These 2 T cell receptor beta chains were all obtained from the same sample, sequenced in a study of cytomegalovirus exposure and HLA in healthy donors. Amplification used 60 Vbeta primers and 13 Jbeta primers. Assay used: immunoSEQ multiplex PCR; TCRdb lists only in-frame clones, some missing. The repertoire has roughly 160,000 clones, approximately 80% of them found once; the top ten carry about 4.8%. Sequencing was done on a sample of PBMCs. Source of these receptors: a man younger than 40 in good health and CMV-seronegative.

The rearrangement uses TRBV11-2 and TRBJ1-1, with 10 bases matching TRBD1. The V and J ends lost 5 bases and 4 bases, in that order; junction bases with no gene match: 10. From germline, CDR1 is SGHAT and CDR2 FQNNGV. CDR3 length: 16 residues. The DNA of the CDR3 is TGTGCCAGCAGCGTAGGGGACAGGGGAAGCGGCACTGAAGCTTTCTTT. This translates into CASSVGDRGSGTEAFF.

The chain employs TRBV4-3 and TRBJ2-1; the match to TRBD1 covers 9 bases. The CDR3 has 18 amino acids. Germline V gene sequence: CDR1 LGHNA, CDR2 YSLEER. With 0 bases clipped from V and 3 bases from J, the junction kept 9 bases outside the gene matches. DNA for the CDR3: TGCGCCAGCAGCCAAGACCCGGCCGGGACAGGGAACTACAATGAGCAGTTCTTC. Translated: CASSQDPAGTGNYNEQFF.